The source of this T cell receptor (beta chain) is a study of radiation and T cells in renal cell carcinoma. Overall study results and limits: In blood, top tumor clones expanded by 2 weeks, shrinking by 4.

Documented time point: baseline pretreatment blood. Regarding treatment: 15 Gy SBRT to primary tumor, nephrectomy 4 weeks later. Clear cell pathology was present in this patient's renal cell carcinoma. Libraries were prepared by immunoSEQ multiplex PCR; TCRdb keeps only in-frame clonotypes and omits some of them. The repertoire holds 87,000 or so clones, with about 88% as singletons. Notes on this clone: Its antigen is unknown.

The CDR3 runs 12 residues. The germline gives CDR1 MNHEY, CDR2 SVGAGI. V lost 0 bases and J 8 bases, leaving 7 bases between the germline ends. This TCR was sampled from a man aged 45-60 years with renal cell carcinoma. This chain links TRBV6-5 with TRBJ1-1; D gene uncertain. The sample was blood, taken from a patient whose treatment included radiotherapy and nephrectomy. CDR3 residues: CASSYSIGEAFF. The CDR3 DNA reads as TGTGCCAGCAGTTACTCGATCGGGGAAGCTTTCTTT.